This T cell receptor beta chain stems from a study of blood T cell repertoires in COVID-19. Study-wide background: Material from acute and convalescent COVID-19 was sourced from the United States, Italy and Spain. PBMCs, B-cell-depleted T cells, or T cells were the source of the cDNA or gDNA that made up the material.

Authors' data handling: Estimates of nucleated cell counts were drawn from the amplification of reference gene primers. This table comes from immunoSEQ multiplex PCR, and its TCRdb copy is limited to in-frame clones, with some not included. Clone size and V and J calls were adopted from that table, with D and trimming inferred from the DNA. Among 150,000 to 200,000 clones listed, roughly 90% were seen once. All enrollees were roughly 18 to 100 years old and from 20 to 25 US areas. Sample: PBMCs or T cells enriched from blood (not recorded which). The TCR originated in a woman under 30 who had recovered from COVID-19.

CDR3 in amino acids: CASSLSMSYNEQFF. In nucleotides, the CDR3 is TGCGCCAGCAGCTTGAGCATGTCCTACAATGAGCAGTTCTTC. V gene TRBV5-1 combines with J gene TRBJ2-1, with D uncertain. The germline gives CDR1 SGHRS, CDR2 YFSETQ. V lost 1 base and J 1 base, leaving 6 bases between the germline ends. The CDR3 runs to 14 residues.